The present entry profiles one T cell receptor beta chain with its context. The sample belongs to a study of blood T cell repertoires in COVID-19. Study overall: The analysed material was cDNA or gDNA that came from T cells, B-cell-depleted T cells, or PBMCs.

Under the authors' procedure: Reference gene primer amplification yielded estimated nucleated cell counts. Clones were read by immunoSEQ multiplex PCR, and TCRdb kept only the in-frame ones, dropping some. That table gives V, J and clone size, and the DNA gave D and trimming. This sample has 45,000 to 60,000 clones, with about 88% found just once. This CDR3 is built from 15 residues. Per germline, CDR1 SGHDT and CDR2 YYEEEE. V lost 0 bases and J 4 bases, leaving 11 bases between the germline ends. The source is a man in his sixties with acute or convalescent COVID-19. J is TRBJ1-5 and V is TRBV5-6, with D possibly matching TRBD1 (6 bases). Material for sequencing was peripheral blood. This chain's CDR3 is CASSLGPGQNQPQHF. CDR3 bases: TGTGCCAGCAGCTTGGGACCGGGACAAAATCAGCCCCAGCATTTT.